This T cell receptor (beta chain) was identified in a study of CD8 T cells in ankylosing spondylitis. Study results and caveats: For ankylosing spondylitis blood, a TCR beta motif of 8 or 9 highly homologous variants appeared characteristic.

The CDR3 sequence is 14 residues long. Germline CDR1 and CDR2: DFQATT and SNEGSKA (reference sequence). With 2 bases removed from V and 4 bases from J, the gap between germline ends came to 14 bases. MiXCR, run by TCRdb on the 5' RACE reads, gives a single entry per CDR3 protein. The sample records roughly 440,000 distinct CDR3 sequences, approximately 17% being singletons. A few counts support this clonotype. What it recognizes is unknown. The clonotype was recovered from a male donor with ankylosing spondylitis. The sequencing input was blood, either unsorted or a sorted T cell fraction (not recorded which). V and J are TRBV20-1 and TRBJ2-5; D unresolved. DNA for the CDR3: TGCAGTGCTAGACGGTATGGCGCCGGAGAGACCCAGTACTTC. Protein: CSARRYGAGETQYF.